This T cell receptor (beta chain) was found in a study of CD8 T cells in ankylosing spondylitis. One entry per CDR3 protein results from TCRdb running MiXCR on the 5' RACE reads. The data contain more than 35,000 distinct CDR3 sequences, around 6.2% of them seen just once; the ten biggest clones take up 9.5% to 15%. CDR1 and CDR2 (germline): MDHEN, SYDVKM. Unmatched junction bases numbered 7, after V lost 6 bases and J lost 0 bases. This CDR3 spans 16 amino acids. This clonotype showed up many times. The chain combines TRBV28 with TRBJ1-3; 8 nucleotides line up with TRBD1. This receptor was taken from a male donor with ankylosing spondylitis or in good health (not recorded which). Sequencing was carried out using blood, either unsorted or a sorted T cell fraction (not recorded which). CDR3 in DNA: TGTGCCAGCAGCCCGACAGGGGACCTCTCTGGAAACACCATATATTTT. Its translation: CASSPTGDLSGNTIYF.